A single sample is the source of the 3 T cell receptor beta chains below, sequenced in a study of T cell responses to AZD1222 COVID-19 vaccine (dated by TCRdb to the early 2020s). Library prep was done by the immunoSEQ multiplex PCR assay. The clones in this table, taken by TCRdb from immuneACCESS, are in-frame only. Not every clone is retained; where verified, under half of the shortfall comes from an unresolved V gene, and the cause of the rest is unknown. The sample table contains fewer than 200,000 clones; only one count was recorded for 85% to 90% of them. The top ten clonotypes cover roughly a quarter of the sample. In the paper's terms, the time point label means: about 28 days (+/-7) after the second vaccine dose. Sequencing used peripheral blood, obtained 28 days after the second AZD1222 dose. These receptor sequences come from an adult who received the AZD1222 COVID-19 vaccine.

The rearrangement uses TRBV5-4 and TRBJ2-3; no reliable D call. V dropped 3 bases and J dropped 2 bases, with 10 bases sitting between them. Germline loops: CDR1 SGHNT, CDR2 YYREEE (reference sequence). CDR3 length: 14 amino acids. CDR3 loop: CASSSPEPTDTQYF. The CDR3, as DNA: TGTGCCAGCAGCTCCCCGGAACCCACAGATACGCAGTATTTT.

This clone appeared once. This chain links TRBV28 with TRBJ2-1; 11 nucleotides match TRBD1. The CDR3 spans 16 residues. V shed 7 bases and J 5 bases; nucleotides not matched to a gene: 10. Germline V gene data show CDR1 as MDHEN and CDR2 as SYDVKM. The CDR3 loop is CASKLAGTGGNNEQFF. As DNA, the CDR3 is TGTGCCAGCAAACTAGCCGGGACAGGGGGAAACAATGAGCAGTTCTTC. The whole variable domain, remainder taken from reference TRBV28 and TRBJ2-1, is DVKVTQSSRYLVKRTGEKVFLECVQDMDHENMFWYRQDPGLGLRLIYFSYDVKMKEKGDIPEGYSVSREKKERFSLILESASTNQTSMYLCASKLAGTGGNNEQFFGPGTRLTVL.

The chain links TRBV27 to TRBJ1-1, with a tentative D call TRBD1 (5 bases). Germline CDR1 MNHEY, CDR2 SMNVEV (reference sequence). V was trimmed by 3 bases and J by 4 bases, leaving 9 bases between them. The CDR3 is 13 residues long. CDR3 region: CASSFRGPTEAFF. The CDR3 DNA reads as TGTGCCAGCAGTTTTAGGGGCCCCACTGAAGCTTTCTTT.